The 13 T cell receptor beta chains in this list originate from one sample, sequenced in a study of cytomegalovirus exposure and HLA in healthy donors. Researchers ran the PCR with 60 Vbeta and 13 Jbeta primers. Clones were read by immunoSEQ multiplex PCR, and TCRdb kept only the in-frame ones, dropping some. The table has approximately 110,000 clones, roughly 71% seen once. The sample was PBMCs. The receptors come from a man aged 35 to 55 in good health and CMV-seropositive.

The V gene is TRBV6-5, the J gene TRBJ2-1; TRBD1 agrees at 8 bases. CDR1 is MNHEY and CDR2 is SVGAGI in the germline V gene. V trimming: 8 bases; J trimming: 7 bases; junction bases outside the gene matches: 13. CDR3 length equals 15 residues. The CDR3 protein is CASGSRGPRWNEQFF. CDR3 DNA: TGTGCCAGCGGGAGCAGGGGGCCCAGGTGGAATGAGCAGTTCTTC.

The chain has TRBV29-1 and TRBJ2-1; D gene uncertain. V shed 3 bases and J shed 0 bases, with 15 bases lying between them. Germline V gene sequence: CDR1 SQVTM, CDR2 ANQGSEA. The CDR3 has 16 residues. This chain's CDR3 is CSVDLPFYSSYNEQFF. The CDR3 region has the DNA TGCAGCGTTGATCTGCCTTTTTATAGCTCCTACAATGAGCAGTTCTTC.

This clone was detected a few times. The chain employs TRBV5-4 and TRBJ1-1; no reliable D call. The V end was cut by 4 bases, the J end by 4 bases, with 8 bases between. The germline V gene encodes CDR1 SGHNT and CDR2 YYREEE (reference sequence). This CDR3 is built from 12 residues. CDR3 DNA sequence: TGTGCCAGCAGCGGGCCGAGCACTGAAGCTTTCTTT. Protein product: CASSGPSTEAFF.

In its sample, this clone was seen a few times. The rearrangement uses TRBV19 and TRBJ1-5, with 9 bases matching TRBD1. Unmatched junction bases numbered 6, after V lost 5 bases and J lost 4 bases. The CDR3 loop spans 15 amino acids. Germline V lookup: CDR1 LNHDA, CDR2 SQIVND (reference sequence). CDR3 loop: CASSQFGQGNQPQHF. The CDR3 region has the DNA TGTGCCAGTAGTCAATTCGGACAGGGGAATCAGCCCCAGCATTTT. Together with reference TRBV19 and TRBJ1-5, the CDR3 gives the full variable domain: DGGITQSPKYLFRKEGQNVTLSCEQNLNHDAMYWYRQDPGQGLRLIYYSQIVNDFQKGDIAEGYSVSREKKESFPLTVTSAQKNPTAFYLCASSQFGQGNQPQHFGDGTRLSIL.

The chain is built from TRBV5-1 and TRBJ2-5; maybe TRBD2 (5 bases). CDR1 is SGHRS and CDR2 is YFSETQ in the germline V gene. V gave up 4 bases and J gave up 4 bases, with 14 bases separating them. The CDR3 consists of 14 residues. The CDR3 coding sequence is TGCGCCAGCAGCCGTGGCGCCGCGGGAGAGACCCAGTACTTC. Amino acids: CASSRGAAGETQYF.

This chain joins TRBV9 and TRBJ1-1; 10 nucleotides agree with TRBD1. The CDR3 consists of 15 residues. Unmatched junction bases numbered 7, after V lost 4 bases and J lost 4 bases. Looked up from germline, CDR1 is SGDLS and CDR2 is YYNGEE. This CDR3 is CASSLGQGVVTEAFF. The CDR3, as DNA: TGTGCCAGCAGCCTCGGACAGGGGGTGGTCACTGAAGCTTTCTTT.

The chain employs TRBV29-1 and TRBJ1-2, with D unclear. Germline V gene sequence: CDR1 SQVTM, CDR2 ANQGSEA. This CDR3 comprises 14 residues. The V gene lost 3 bases and the J gene lost 4 bases, with 15 bases spanning the gap. CDR3: CSVDFRRSSYGYTF. The CDR3 DNA reads as TGCAGCGTTGACTTTAGACGGAGTTCCTATGGCTACACCTTC.

V and J are TRBV6-4 and TRBJ1-1; D remains unclear. The CDR3 covers 13 residues. In germline, CDR1 is MRHNA, CDR2 SNTAGT. The V end lost 5 bases, the J end lost 2 bases, and 9 bases lay between the germline ends. CDR3 nucleotide sequence: TGTGCCAGCAGTTATACAGTTAACACTGAAGCTTTCTTT. It translates to CASSYTVNTEAFF.

This clone was detected only once. The chain uses TRBV6-1 and TRBJ1-1; D is uncertain. CDR3 size: 15 residues. The V end lost 2 bases, the J end lost 6 bases, and 16 bases lay between the germline ends. Germline V gives CDR1 MNHNS, CDR2 SASEGT. CDR3 coding DNA: TGTGCCAGCAGTGAACTTCTTCGGGGTCCCGCTGAAGCTTTCTTT. Residues: CASSELLRGPAEAFF.

This clone was detected a few times. The gene calls are TRBV19 and TRBJ1-1; 7 bases agree with TRBD1. With V trimmed by 2 bases and J by 6 bases, 9 bases remained unmatched. Germline V gene sequence: CDR1 LNHDA, CDR2 SQIVND (reference sequence). This CDR3 comprises 15 residues. The CDR3 coding sequence is TGTGCCAGTAGTATAAGGACGACAGGGTCGTCTGAAGCTTTCTTT. Its translation is CASSIRTTGSSEAFF.

The rearrangement joins TRBV25-1 to TRBJ1-4, with unresolved D. CDR3 length: 13 residues. CDR1 and CDR2 (germline): MGHDK, SYGVNS. The V end was cut by 3 bases, the J end by 8 bases, with 10 bases between. The CDR3 reads CASSERLSEKLFF. In nucleotides, the CDR3 is TGTGCCAGCAGTGAGCGGTTGTCGGAAAAACTGTTTTTT.

To note about this clone: The sample holds other DNA sequences that translate to the same CDR3. The chain recombines TRBV18 with TRBJ1-5; D gene unclear. The CDR3 is made up of 13 amino acids. CDR1 and CDR2 from the germline V gene are KGHSH and LQKENI. The V gene lost 3 bases and the J gene lost 4 bases, with 7 bases spanning the gap. This CDR3 reads CASSPEGNQPQHF. The CDR3 DNA reads TGTGCCAGCTCACCTGAGGGAAATCAGCCCCAGCATTTT.

The genes are TRBV19 and TRBJ1-1, with 8 bases lining up with TRBD1. The germline CDR1 and CDR2 sequences are LNHDA and SQIVND (reference sequence). This CDR3 contains 12 residues. V shed 9 bases, J shed 6 bases, and the junction held 6 bases outside the gene matches. DNA for the CDR3: TGTGCCAGCCGACAGGGGCTGTCTGAAGCTTTCTTT. It is translated as CASRQGLSEAFF.